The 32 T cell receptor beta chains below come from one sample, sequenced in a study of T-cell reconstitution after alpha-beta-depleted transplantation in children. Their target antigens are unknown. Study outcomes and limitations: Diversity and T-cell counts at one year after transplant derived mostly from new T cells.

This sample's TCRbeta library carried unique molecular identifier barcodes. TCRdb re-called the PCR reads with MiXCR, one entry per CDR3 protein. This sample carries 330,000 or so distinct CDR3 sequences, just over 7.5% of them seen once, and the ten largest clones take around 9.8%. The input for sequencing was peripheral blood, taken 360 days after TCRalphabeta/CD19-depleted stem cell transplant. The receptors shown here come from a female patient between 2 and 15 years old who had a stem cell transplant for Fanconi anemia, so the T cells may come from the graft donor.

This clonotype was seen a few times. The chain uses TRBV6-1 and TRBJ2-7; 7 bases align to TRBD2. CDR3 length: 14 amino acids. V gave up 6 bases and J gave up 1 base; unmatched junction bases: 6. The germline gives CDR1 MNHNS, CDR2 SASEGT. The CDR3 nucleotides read TGTGCCAGCAGGGGGGGGACGGAGTCCTACGAGCAGTACTTC. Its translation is CASRGGTESYEQYF.

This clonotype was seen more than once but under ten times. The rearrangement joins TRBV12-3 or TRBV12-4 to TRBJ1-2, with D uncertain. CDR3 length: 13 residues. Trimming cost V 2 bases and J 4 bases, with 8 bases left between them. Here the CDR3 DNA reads TGTGCCAGCAGTTTATCCCAGTTCTATGGCTACACCTTC. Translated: CASSLSQFYGYTF.

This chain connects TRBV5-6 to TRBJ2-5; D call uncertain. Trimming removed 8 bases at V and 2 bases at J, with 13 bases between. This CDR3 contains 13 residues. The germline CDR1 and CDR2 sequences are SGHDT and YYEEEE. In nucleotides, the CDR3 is TGTGCCAGGGGCCCCGATTCACAAGAGACCCAGTACTTC. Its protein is CARGPDSQETQYF.

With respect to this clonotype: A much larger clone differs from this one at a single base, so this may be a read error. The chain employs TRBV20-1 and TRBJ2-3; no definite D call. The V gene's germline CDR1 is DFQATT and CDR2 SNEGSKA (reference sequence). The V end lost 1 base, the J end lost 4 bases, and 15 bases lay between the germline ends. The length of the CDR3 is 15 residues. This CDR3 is CSARAGWALADTQYF. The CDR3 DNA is TGCAGTGCTAGAGCCGGGTGGGCCTTGGCAGATACGCAGTATTTT.

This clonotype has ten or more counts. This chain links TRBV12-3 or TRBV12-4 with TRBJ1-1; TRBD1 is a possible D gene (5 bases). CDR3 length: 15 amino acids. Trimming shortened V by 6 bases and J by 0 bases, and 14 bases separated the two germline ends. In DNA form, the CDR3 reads TGTGCCAGCAGGGATTCAGGGAAAATGAACACTGAAGCTTTCTTT. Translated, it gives CASRDSGKMNTEAFF.

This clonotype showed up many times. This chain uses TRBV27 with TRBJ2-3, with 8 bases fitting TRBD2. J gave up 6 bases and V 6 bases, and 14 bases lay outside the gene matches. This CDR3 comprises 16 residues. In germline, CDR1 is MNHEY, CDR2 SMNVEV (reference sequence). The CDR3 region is CASRDSLAGSHDTQYF. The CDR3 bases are TGTGCCAGCAGAGATTCTCTAGCGGGCTCCCATGATACGCAGTATTTT.

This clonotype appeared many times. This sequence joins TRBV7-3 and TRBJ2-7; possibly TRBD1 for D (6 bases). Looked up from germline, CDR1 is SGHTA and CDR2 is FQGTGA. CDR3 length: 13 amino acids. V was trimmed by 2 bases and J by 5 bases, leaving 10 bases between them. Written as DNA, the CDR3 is TGTGCCAGCAGCTTAGCAGGGGTCCACGAGCAGTACTTC. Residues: CASSLAGVHEQYF.

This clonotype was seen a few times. In DNA, the CDR3 is TGCGCCAGCAGCTTGGGGACAGGGGTAGCGAACACCGGGGAGCTGTTTTTT. Its protein is CASSLGTGVANTGELFF. The chain has TRBV5-1 and TRBJ2-2; 9 bases align to TRBD1. Germline CDR1 reads SGHRS; CDR2 reads YFSETQ. V shed 0 bases and J 0 bases; nucleotides not matched to a gene: 3. This CDR3 is 17 amino acids long.

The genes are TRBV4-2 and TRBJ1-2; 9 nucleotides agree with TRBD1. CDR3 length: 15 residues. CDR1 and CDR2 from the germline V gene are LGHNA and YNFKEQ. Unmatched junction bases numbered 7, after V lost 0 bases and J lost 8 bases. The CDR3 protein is CASSQEWGQGYGYTF. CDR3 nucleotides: TGTGCCAGCAGCCAAGAATGGGGACAGGGTTACGGCTACACCTTC.

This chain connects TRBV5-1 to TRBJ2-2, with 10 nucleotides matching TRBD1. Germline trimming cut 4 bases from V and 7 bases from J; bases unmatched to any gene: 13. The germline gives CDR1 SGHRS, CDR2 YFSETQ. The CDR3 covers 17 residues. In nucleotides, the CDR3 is TGCGCCAGCAGCCCTCGGAGGACAGGGGGACTCGACGGGGAGCTGTTTTTT. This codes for CASSPRRTGGLDGELFF.

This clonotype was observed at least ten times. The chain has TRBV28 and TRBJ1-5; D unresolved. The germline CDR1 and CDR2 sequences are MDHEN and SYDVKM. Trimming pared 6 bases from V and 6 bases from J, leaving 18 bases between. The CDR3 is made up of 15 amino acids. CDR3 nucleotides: TGTGCCAGCAGACTAAGTTTGGGGTTCGTTCAGCCCCAGCATTTT. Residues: CASRLSLGFVQPQHF.

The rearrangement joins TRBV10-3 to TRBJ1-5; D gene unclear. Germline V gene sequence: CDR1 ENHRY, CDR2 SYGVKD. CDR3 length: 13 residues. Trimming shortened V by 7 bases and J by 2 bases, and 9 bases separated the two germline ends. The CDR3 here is CAIKGGGNQPQHF. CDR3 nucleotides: TGTGCCATCAAGGGCGGAGGCAATCAGCCCCAGCATTTT.

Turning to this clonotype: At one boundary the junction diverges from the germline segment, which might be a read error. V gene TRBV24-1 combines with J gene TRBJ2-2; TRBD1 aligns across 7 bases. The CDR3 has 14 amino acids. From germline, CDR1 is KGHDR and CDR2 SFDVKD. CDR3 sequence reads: CATSDPQGPGELSF. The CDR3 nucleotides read TGTGCCACCAGTGACCCACAGGGGCCCGGGGAGCTGTCTTTT.

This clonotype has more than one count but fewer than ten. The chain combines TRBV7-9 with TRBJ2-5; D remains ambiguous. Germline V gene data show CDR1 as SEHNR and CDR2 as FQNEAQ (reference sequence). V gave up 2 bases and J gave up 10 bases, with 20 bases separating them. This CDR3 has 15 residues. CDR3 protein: CASSLYPGGSFGQYF. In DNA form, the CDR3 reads TGTGCCAGCAGCTTATACCCAGGCGGATCTTTCGGCCAGTACTTC.

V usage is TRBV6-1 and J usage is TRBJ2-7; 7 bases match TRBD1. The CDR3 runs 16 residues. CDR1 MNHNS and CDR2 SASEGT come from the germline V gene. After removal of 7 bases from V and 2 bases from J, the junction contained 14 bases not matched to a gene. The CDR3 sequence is CASKKWGQGETYEQYF. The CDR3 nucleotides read TGTGCCAGCAAAAAATGGGGGCAGGGGGAAACCTACGAGCAGTACTTC.

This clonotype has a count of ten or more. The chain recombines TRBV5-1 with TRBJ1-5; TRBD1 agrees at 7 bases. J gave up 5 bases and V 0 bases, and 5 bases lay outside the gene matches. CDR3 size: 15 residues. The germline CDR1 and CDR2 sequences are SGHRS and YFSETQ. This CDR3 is CASSLGGQLDQPQHF. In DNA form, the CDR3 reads TGCGCCAGCAGCTTGGGGGGACAGTTGGATCAGCCCCAGCATTTT.

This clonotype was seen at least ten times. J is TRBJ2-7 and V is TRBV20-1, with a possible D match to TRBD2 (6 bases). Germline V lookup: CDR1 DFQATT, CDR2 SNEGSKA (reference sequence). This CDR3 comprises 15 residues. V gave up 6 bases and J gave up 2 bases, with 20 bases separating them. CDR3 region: CSAFSIPGETYEQYF. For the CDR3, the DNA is TGCAGTGCCTTTAGCATACCGGGAGAAACCTACGAGCAGTACTTC.

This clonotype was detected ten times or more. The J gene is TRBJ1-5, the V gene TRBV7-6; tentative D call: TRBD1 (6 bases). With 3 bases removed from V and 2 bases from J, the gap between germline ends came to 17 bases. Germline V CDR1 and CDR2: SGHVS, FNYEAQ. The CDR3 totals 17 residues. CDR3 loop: CASSFDEQGRGNQPQHF. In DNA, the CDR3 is TGTGCCAGCAGCTTTGACGAACAGGGCAGGGGCAATCAGCCCCAGCATTTT.

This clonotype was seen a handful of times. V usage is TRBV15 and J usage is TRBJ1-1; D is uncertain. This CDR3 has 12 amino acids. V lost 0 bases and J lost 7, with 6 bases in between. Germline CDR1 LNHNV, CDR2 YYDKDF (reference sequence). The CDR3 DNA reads TGTGCCACCAGCAGAGATTGGGTTGAAGCTTTCTTT. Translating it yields CATSRDWVEAFF.

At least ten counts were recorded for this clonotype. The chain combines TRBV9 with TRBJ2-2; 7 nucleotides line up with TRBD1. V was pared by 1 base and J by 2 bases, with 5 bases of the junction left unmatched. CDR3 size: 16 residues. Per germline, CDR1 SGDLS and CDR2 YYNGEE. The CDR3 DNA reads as TGTGCCAGCAGCGTATGGGGGACAGCTAACACCGGGGAGCTGTTTTTT. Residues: CASSVWGTANTGELFF.

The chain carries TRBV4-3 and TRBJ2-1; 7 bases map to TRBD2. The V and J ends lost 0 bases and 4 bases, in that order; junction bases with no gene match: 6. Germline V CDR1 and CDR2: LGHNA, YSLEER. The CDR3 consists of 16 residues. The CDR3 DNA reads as TGCGCCAGCAGCCAAGACTCCGGGGGGAAATACAATGAGCAGTTCTTC. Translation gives CASSQDSGGKYNEQFF.

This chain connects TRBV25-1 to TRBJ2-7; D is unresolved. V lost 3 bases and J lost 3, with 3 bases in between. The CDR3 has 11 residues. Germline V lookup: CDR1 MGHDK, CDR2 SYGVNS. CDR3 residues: CASSDCYEQYV. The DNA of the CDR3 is TGTGCCAGCAGTGATTGCTACGAGCAGTACGTC.

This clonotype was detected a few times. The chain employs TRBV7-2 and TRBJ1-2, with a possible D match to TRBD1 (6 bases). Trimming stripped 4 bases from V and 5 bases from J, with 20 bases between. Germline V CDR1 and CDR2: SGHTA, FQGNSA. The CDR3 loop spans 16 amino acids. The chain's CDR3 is CASSSGEDSSPYGYTF. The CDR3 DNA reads TGTGCCAGCAGCTCGGGCGAGGACAGCTCCCCTTATGGCTACACCTTC.

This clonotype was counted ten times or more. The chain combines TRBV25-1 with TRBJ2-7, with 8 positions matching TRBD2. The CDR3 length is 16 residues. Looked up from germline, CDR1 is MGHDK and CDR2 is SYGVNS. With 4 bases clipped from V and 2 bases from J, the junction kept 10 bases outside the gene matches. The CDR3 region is CASSARTSRETYEQYV. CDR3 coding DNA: TGTGCCAGCAGTGCCAGGACTAGCAGGGAAACCTACGAGCAGTACGTC.

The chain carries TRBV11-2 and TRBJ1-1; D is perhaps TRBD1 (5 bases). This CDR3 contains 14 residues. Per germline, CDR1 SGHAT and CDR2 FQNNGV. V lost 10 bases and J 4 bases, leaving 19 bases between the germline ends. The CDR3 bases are TGTGCCATCAACGTGGGATGGGGCGGCACTGAAGCTTTCTTT. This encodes CAINVGWGGTEAFF.

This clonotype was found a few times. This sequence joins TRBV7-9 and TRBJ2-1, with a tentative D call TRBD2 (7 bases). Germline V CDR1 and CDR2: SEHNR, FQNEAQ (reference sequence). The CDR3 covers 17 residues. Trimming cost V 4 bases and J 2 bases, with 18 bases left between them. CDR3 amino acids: CASSSATLGGPYNEQFF. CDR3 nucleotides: TGTGCCAGCAGCTCCGCCACGCTGGGGGGGCCCTACAATGAGCAGTTCTTC.

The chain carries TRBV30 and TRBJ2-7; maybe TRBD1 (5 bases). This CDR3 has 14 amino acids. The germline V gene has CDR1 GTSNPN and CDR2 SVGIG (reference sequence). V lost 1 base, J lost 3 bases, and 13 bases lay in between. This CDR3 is CAWSAPTEGYEQYF. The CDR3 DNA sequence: TGTGCCTGGAGTGCCCCGACAGAAGGCTACGAGCAGTACTTC.

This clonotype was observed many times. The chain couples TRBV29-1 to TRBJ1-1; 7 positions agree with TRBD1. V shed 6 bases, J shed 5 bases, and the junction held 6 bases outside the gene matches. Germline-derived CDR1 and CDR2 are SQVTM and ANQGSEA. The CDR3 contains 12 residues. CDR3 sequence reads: CSVKQGRTEAFF. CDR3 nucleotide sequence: TGCAGCGTGAAACAGGGGAGGACTGAAGCTTTCTTT. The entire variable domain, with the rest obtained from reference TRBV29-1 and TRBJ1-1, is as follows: SAVISQKPSRDICQRGTSLTIQCQVDSQVTMMFWYRQQPGQSLTLIATANQGSEATYESGFVIDKFPISRPNLTFSTLTVSNMSPEDSSIYLCSVKQGRTEAFFGQGTRLTVV.

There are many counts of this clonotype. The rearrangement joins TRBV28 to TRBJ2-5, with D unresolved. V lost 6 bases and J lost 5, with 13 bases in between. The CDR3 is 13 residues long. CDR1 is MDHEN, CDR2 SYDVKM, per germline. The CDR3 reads CASSTTPRETQYF. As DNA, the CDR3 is TGTGCCAGCAGCACGACTCCTCGGGAGACCCAGTACTTC.

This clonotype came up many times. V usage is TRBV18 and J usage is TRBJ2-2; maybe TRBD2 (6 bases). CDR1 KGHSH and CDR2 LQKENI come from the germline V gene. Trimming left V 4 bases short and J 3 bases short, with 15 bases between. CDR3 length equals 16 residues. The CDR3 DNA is TGTGCCAGCTCACGCCGGCGGGAAGAGTACACCGGGGAGCTGTTTTTT. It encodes CASSRRREEYTGELFF.

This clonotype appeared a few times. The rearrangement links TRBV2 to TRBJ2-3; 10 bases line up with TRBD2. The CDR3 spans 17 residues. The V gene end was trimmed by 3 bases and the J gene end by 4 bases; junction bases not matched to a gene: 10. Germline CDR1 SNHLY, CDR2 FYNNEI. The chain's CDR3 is CASSDGAGGPDSDTQYF. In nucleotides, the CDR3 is TGTGCCAGCAGTGACGGAGCGGGAGGGCCGGACTCAGATACGCAGTATTTT.

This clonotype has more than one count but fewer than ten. This chain's CDR3 is CASSRIHSGDTQYF. In DNA form, the CDR3 reads TGTGCCAGCAGCAGAATTCATAGCGGCGATACGCAGTATTTT. J is TRBJ2-3 and V is TRBV7-6, with D tentatively TRBD2 (6 bases). From germline, CDR1 is SGHVS and CDR2 FNYEAQ. The CDR3 runs 14 residues. The V and J ends lost 5 bases and 6 bases respectively, with 15 bases between them.